The sequence of this TCR beta chain was determined in a study of T cell repertoires in cytomegalovirus infection. About the study: Selection of CMV epitopes for the study included recently identified HLA-C-restricted and well-studied HLA-B-restricted ones. The public TCR beta signatures pointed to both CMV infection and matching HLA type.

The CDR3 has 13 amino acids. V shed 1 base and J shed 9 bases, with 13 bases lying between them. In TCRdb, the reads were re-called with MiXCR into one record per CDR3 protein. The data hold hundreds of thousands of distinct CDR3 sequences, with about 42% observed a single time. Points from the study as a whole: Identification of carriers of CMV plus the relevant HLA was achieved through cumulative public TCR beta family frequency. CMV-specific TCR beta clonotypes restricted by HLA-C dominated the ex vivo response.

A word on this clonotype: Its antigen remains unknown.

The clonotype was recovered from a human donor in good health (CMV status not recorded). Some clones in this sample may be carry-over from other donors' samples. The material was cultured PBMCs, obtained from culture after CMV antigen stimulation. V usage is TRBV12-3 or TRBV12-4 and J usage is TRBJ2-7; D unresolved. CDR3 residues: CASSLEDAFGQYF. The CDR3, as DNA: TGTGCCAGCAGTTTAGAGGACGCCTTCGGGCAGTACTTC.